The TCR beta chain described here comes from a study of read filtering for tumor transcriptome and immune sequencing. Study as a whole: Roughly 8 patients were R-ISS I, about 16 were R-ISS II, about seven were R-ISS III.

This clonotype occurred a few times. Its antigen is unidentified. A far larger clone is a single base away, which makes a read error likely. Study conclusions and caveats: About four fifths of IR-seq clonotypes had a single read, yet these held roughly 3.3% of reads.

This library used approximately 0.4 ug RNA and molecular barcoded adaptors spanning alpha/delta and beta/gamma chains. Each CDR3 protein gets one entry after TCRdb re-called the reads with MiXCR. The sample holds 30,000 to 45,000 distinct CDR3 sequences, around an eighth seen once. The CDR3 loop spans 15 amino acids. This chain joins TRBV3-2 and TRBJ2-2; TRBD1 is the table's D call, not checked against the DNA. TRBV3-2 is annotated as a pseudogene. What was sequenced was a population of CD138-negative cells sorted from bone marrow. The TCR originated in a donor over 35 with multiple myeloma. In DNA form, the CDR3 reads TGTGCCAGCAGCCCCCGGACAGGGGCAGGCGGGGGGCTGTTTTTT. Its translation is CASSPRTGAGGGLFF.